This entry lists 20 T cell receptor beta chains sequenced from one sample in a study of type 1 and type 2 diabetes patients. Genomic DNA was the PCR template. Amplification of the beta chain CDR3 used 30 forward and 13 reverse multiplex primers. TCRdb redid the calling of the multiplex PCR reads with MiXCR, one entry per CDR3 protein. The table shows some 250,000 distinct CDR3 sequences, with around 50% occurring only once. Sequencing was carried out using peripheral blood mononuclear cells (PBMCs). The receptors shown here come from a man between 18 and 35 years old with type 2 diabetes.

The chain carries TRBV7-6 and TRBJ2-7, with 8 nucleotides matching TRBD2. Germline CDR1 SGHVS, CDR2 FNYEAQ. The CDR3 length is 17 residues. With 2 bases clipped from V and 7 bases from J, the junction kept 16 bases outside the gene matches. The CDR3 DNA follows: TGTGCCAGCAGCTTAAGTGCAACGGGGGGGCTCAGCGATGAGCAGTACTTC. Encoded protein: CASSLSATGGLSDEQYF.

The chain couples TRBV14 to TRBJ2-3; D is possibly TRBD1 or TRBD2 (5 bases each). The V end lost 4 bases, the J end lost 4 bases, and 9 bases lay between the germline ends. There are 13 residues in the CDR3. Germline CDR1 is SGHDN and CDR2 is FVKESK. This CDR3 is CASSRDLPDTQYF. The CDR3 DNA sequence: TGTGCCAGCAGCCGGGACCTTCCAGATACGCAGTATTTT. The full variable domain, its missing parts supplied by reference TRBV14 and TRBJ2-3, is EAGVTQFPSHSVIEKGQTVTLRCDPISGHDNLYWYRRVMGKEIKFLLHFVKESKQDESGMPNNRFLAERTGGTYSTLKVQPAELEDSGVYFCASSRDLPDTQYFGPGTRLTVL.

This clonotype was picked up a small number of times. This rearrangement joins TRBV9 to TRBJ2-5; TRBD2 matches 8 bases. The CDR3 loop spans 16 amino acids. Per germline, CDR1 SGDLS and CDR2 YYNGEE. The V and J ends lost 4 bases and 1 base, in that order; junction bases with no gene match: 9. CDR3 in amino acids: CASSPRLANLQETQYF. The DNA for the CDR3 is TGTGCCAGCAGCCCCCGACTAGCGAATCTCCAAGAGACCCAGTACTTC. Full variable domain (missing parts from reference TRBV9 and TRBJ2-5): DSGVTQTPKHLITATGQRVTLRCSPRSGDLSVYWYQQSLDQGLQFLIQYYNGEERAKGNILERFSAQQFPDLHSELNLSSLELGDSALYFCASSPRLANLQETQYFGPGTRLLVL.

The gene calls are TRBV28 and TRBJ1-2, with TRBD1 matching over 8 bases. CDR1 is MDHEN and CDR2 is SYDVKM in the germline V gene. CDR3 length: 14 residues. V lost 2 bases to trimming and J lost 7 bases; unmatched junction nucleotides: 6. The CDR3 region has the DNA TGTGCCAGCAGTTTAGTTCAGGGGGCGGGTGGCTACACCTTC. Its protein is CASSLVQGAGGYTF.

For this clonotype: Possible read error: a much larger clone is one base away. V and J are TRBV2 and TRBJ2-7; D unresolved. The CDR3 loop spans 14 amino acids. Germline CDR1 is SNHLY and CDR2 is FYNNEI. The germline V and J ends were trimmed by 3 bases and 5 bases, with 14 bases remaining between them. Written as DNA, the CDR3 is TGTGCCAGCAGTGAGTCGTTGCTCCAGGACGAGCAGTACTTC. As protein: CASSESLLQDEQYF.

This clonotype was detected only once. The J gene is TRBJ1-5, the V gene TRBV30; no firm D call. V dropped 1 base and J dropped 1 base, with 5 bases sitting between them. CDR1 is GTSNPN and CDR2 is SVGIG in the germline V gene (reference sequence). The CDR3 has 13 amino acids. The CDR3 DNA is TGTGCCTGGAGTGACGACAGCAATCAGCCCCAGCATTTT. Its protein product is CAWSDDSNQPQHF.

This clonotype was recorded a few times. The V gene is TRBV6-6, the J gene TRBJ2-7, with 9 bases that match TRBD1. The V and J ends lost 10 bases and 3 bases, in that order; junction bases with no gene match: 13. The CDR3 contains 15 residues. Germline CDR1 reads MNHNY; CDR2 reads SVGAGI (reference sequence). The CDR3 coding sequence is TGTGCCATCAGCCCGGGACAGGGAATATACTACGAGCAGTACTTC. Translated, it gives CAISPGQGIYYEQYF.

The chain joins TRBV12-3 or TRBV12-4 to TRBJ1-5, with 9 nucleotides matching TRBD1. V lost 3 bases and J lost 1; bases outside the gene matches: 7. The CDR3 has 17 amino acids. The CDR3 here is CASSFSGTGLSNQPQHF. The CDR3 DNA follows: TGTGCCAGCAGTTTTTCCGGGACAGGGTTGAGCAATCAGCCCCAGCATTTT.

This clonotype was picked up a small number of times. V usage is TRBV7-8 and J usage is TRBJ2-6; D possibly matches TRBD1 or TRBD2 (6 bases each). CDR1 and CDR2 from the germline V gene are SGHVS and FQNEAQ. The V gene lost 3 bases and the J gene lost 2 bases, with 23 bases spanning the gap. CDR3 size: 20 residues. This chain's CDR3 is CASSFPGAGRVKTGANVLTF. In nucleotides, the CDR3 is TGTGCCAGCAGCTTCCCGGGGGCAGGCAGGGTGAAAACTGGGGCCAACGTCCTGACTTTC.

As for this clonotype: A much larger clone lies a single base off, so this may be a read error. V usage is TRBV6-6 and J usage is TRBJ2-7; D remains unclear. This CDR3 comprises 12 residues. Germline V lookup: CDR1 MNHNY, CDR2 SVGAGI (reference sequence). CDR3 bases: TGTGCCATCAGTAAGTGGGGCTACGAGCAGTACTTC. Its protein is CAISKWGYEQYF.

This clonotype has just a few counts. The chain combines TRBV6-6 with TRBJ2-1; D may match TRBD1 or TRBD2 (5 bases each). The germline CDR1 and CDR2 sequences are MNHNY and SVGAGI (reference sequence). This CDR3 has 14 amino acids. Trimming took off 6 bases at V and 3 bases at J, with 12 bases between the two ends. The CDR3, as DNA: TGTGCCAGCAGGCCTGGGACGGACTACAATGAGCAGTTCTTC. Its translation: CASRPGTDYNEQFF.

The chain's CDR3 is CAWSTDNYNEQFF. The CDR3 DNA is TGTGCCTGGAGCACAGATAATTACAATGAGCAGTTCTTC. The rearrangement joins TRBV30 to TRBJ2-1; D is unresolved. Germline lookup yields CDR1 GTSNPN and CDR2 SVGIG (reference sequence). CDR3 length: 13 amino acids. V shed 3 bases and J shed 4 bases, with 10 bases lying between them. Drawing the rest from reference TRBV30 and TRBJ2-1, the complete variable domain is SQTIHQWPATLVQPVGSPLSLECTVEGTSNPNLYWYRQAAGRGLQLLFYSVGIGQISSEVPQNLSASRPQDRQFILSSKKLLLSDSGFYLCAWSTDNYNEQFFGPGTRLTVL.

This chain joins TRBV19 and TRBJ1-2; 7 nucleotides line up with TRBD1. V lost 5 bases and J lost 4; bases outside the gene matches: 7. The CDR3 length is 14 residues. Germline V gives CDR1 LNHDA, CDR2 SQIVND (reference sequence). Written as DNA, the CDR3 is TGTGCCAGTAGTTTCGGGACAGTCCGCTATGGCTACACCTTC. Translated: CASSFGTVRYGYTF.

A few counts support this clonotype. This chain joins TRBV6-1 and TRBJ1-1; 7 bases map to TRBD1. Unmatched junction bases numbered 6, after V lost 6 bases and J lost 2 bases. The CDR3 runs 14 residues. CDR1 and CDR2 (germline): MNHNS, SASEGT. Written as DNA, the CDR3 is TGTGCCAGCAGGGTGACAGGGATCAACACTGAAGCTTTCTTT. Its protein is CASRVTGINTEAFF.

V and J are TRBV2 and TRBJ2-7; TRBD1 aligns across 7 bases. With 6 bases clipped from V and 1 base from J, the junction kept 9 bases outside the gene matches. This CDR3 has 15 residues. The V gene's germline CDR1 is SNHLY and CDR2 FYNNEI. This CDR3 is CASRSPQDRSYEQYF. The CDR3 DNA sequence: TGTGCCAGCAGGTCCCCCCAGGACAGGTCCTACGAGCAGTACTTC. Full variable domain (missing parts from reference TRBV2 and TRBJ2-7): EPEVTQTPSHQVTQMGQEVILRCVPISNHLYFYWYRQILGQKVEFLVSFYNNEISEKSEIFDDQFSVERPDGSNFTLKIRSTKLEDSAMYFCASRSPQDRSYEQYFGPGTRLTVT.

This clonotype has more than one count but fewer than ten. DNA of the CDR3: TGTGCCAGCAGTGAAATTGACAGGGTTTTGGGGACCTACGAGCAGTACTTC. It is translated as CASSEIDRVLGTYEQYF. The genes are TRBV25-1 and TRBJ2-7; 7 bases align to TRBD1. In germline, CDR1 is MGHDK, CDR2 SYGVNS. The CDR3 runs 17 residues. After removal of 2 bases from V and 2 bases from J, the junction contained 12 bases not matched to a gene.

The V and J genes are TRBV28 and TRBJ1-1; tentative D call: TRBD1 (6 bases). The CDR3 runs to 12 residues. Per germline, CDR1 MDHEN and CDR2 SYDVKM. V lost 4 bases, J lost 11 bases, and 14 bases lay in between. The CDR3 reads CASSYGGRKAFF. In DNA, the CDR3 is TGTGCCAGCAGTTATGGGGGGCGAAAGGCTTTCTTT.

On this clonotype itself: A much bigger clone sits one base away, suggesting this may be a read error. The rearrangement links TRBV13 to TRBJ1-2; D is perhaps TRBD1 (6 bases). Germline-derived CDR1 and CDR2 are PRHDT and FYEKMQ (reference sequence). This CDR3 has 13 residues. V gave up 7 bases and J gave up 3 bases, with 12 bases separating them. CDR3 coding DNA: TGTGCCAGCACCGCACAGGGAGACTATGGCTACACCTTC. This translates into CASTAQGDYGYTF.

The sample holds a few counts of this clonotype. The rearrangement links TRBV14 to TRBJ2-3; D perhaps matches TRBD1 (6 bases). Trimming shortened V by 1 base and J by 0 bases, and 14 bases separated the two germline ends. This CDR3 is 17 amino acids long. Germline loops: CDR1 SGHDN, CDR2 FVKESK. The CDR3 here is CASSQVFRQVSTDTQYF. Here the CDR3 DNA reads TGTGCCAGCAGCCAAGTCTTCCGACAGGTTAGCACAGATACGCAGTATTTT.

The chain joins TRBV30 to TRBJ2-5; TRBD2 matches 8 bases. The closer fit of TRBJ2-1 to the DNA end suggests the J call may be wrong. The CDR3 covers 18 residues. Germline V gene sequence: CDR1 GTSNPN, CDR2 SVGIG (reference sequence). The CDR3 DNA follows: TGTGCCTGGAGTGTCTTCAGGACTAGCCGCCAGGTCTCGGGTGAGCAGTTCTTC. It codes for CAWSVFRTSRQVSGEQFF.